This TCR beta chain was identified in a study of shared T cell receptors in the human thymus. Data came from immunoSEQ multiplex PCR; TCRdb stores just in-frame clones and leaves some out. The data hold about 500,000 clones, with more than 75% observed a single time. The CDR3 consists of 13 residues. The germline V gene has CDR1 LNHDA and CDR2 SQIVND (reference sequence). V was clipped by 5 bases and J by 5 bases; unmatched bases: 3. These data were likewise used in another study, on human thymus T cells. That source notes: Healthy Finnish infants undergoing corrective surgery for congenital heart defects provided the donor material. Thymic samples were excised during corrective heart operations. Seemingly biased V and J gene usage marked thymic and blood repertoires.

V gene TRBV19 combines with J gene TRBJ1-5; the match to TRBD1 covers 7 bases. The sequenced sample consisted of thymocytes. The receptor comes from a boy in the first two years of life with a congenital heart defect. CDR3 DNA: TGTGCCAGTAGTCAAGGGGGCTATCAGCCCCAGCATTTT. This codes for CASSQGGYQPQHF.